One and the same sample provided the 13 T cell receptor beta chains below, sequenced in a study of graft-versus-host responses after intestinal transplantation. No antigen has been assigned to these receptors. TCRdb's copy holds only in-frame clones and misses some; the assay was immunoSEQ multiplex PCR. In the table there are 90,000 to 130,000 clones, about 92% of which are singletons. The sequences come from unstimulated CD8+ T cells sorted from spleen or lymph node cells, collected before transplant. The receptor set was obtained from a human donor who was the organ donor for an intestinal transplant.

This chain connects TRBV4-2 to TRBJ1-4; D may be TRBD1 (5 bases). V shed 5 bases and J shed 8 bases, with 15 bases lying between them. Germline V gene lookup returns CDR1 LGHNA and CDR2 YNFKEQ. There are 14 residues in the CDR3. As DNA, the CDR3 is TGTGCCAGCAGCGGGCCGGGGGAAGGGGAAAAACTGTTTTTT. Residues: CASSGPGEGEKLFF.

This chain links TRBV27 with TRBJ2-1, with D possibly being TRBD1 or TRBD2 (5 bases each). This CDR3 region has 12 residues. CDR1 and CDR2 (germline): MNHEY, SMNVEV (reference sequence). V lost 0 bases and J lost 8, with 5 bases in between. Here the CDR3 reads CASSLSGDEQFF. The CDR3 nucleotides are TGTGCCAGCAGTTTATCGGGGGATGAGCAGTTCTTC.

The chain joins TRBV6-1 to TRBJ1-1; D remains ambiguous. The CDR3 extends over 13 amino acids. From germline, CDR1 is MNHNS and CDR2 SASEGT. Trimming shortened V by 9 bases and J by 1 base, and 12 bases separated the two germline ends. CDR3 amino acids: CASTSFANTEAFF. Here the CDR3 DNA reads TGTGCCAGTACGAGTTTTGCGAACACTGAAGCTTTCTTT.

This chain connects TRBV2 to TRBJ2-3; D uncertain. V lost 2 bases to trimming and J lost 0 bases, with 9 bases between them. Germline V gene lookup returns CDR1 SNHLY and CDR2 FYNNEI. The CDR3 totals 15 residues. The CDR3: CASSELQSSTDTQYF. For the CDR3, the DNA is TGTGCCAGCAGTGAACTACAGTCCAGCACAGATACGCAGTATTTT. Looking up the rest from reference TRBV2 and TRBJ2-3 gives the full variable domain: EPEVTQTPSHQVTQMGQEVILRCVPISNHLYFYWYRQILGQKVEFLVSFYNNEISEKSEIFDDQFSVERPDGSNFTLKIRSTKLEDSAMYFCASSELQSSTDTQYFGPGTRLTVL.

The chain has TRBV6-5 and TRBJ1-2; 8 bases map to TRBD1. Germline V gene lookup returns CDR1 MNHEY and CDR2 SVGAGI. Trimming cost V 0 bases and J 4 bases; bases outside gene matches: 7. The CDR3 is 16 residues long. The CDR3 sequence: CASSYSGQGNFYGYTF. The CDR3 bases are TGTGCCAGCAGTTACTCCGGACAGGGCAATTTCTATGGCTACACCTTC.

J is TRBJ1-1 and V is TRBV7-2; TRBD1 matches at 7 bases. The CDR3 extends over 18 amino acids. The V gene end was trimmed by 5 bases and the J gene end by 1 base; junction bases not matched to a gene: 16. In germline, CDR1 is SGHTA, CDR2 FQGNSA. CDR3 nucleotide sequence: TGTGCCAGCAGCCAAGTGGTAGCAGGGGGAGGATGGAACACTGAAGCTTTCTTT. Amino acids: CASSQVVAGGGWNTEAFF.

The chain joins TRBV6-1 to TRBJ2-1; 9 positions match TRBD1. With 2 bases clipped from V and 5 bases from J, the junction kept 4 bases outside the gene matches. Per germline, CDR1 MNHNS and CDR2 SASEGT. The CDR3 consists of 15 residues. The CDR3 loop reads CASSEYWTGDNEQFF. The CDR3 coding sequence is TGTGCCAGCAGTGAATACTGGACAGGGGACAATGAGCAGTTCTTC.

The chain has TRBV5-1 and TRBJ2-1; D unclear. The CDR3 contains 13 residues. Trimming removed 1 base at V and 6 bases at J, with 8 bases between. CDR1 and CDR2 (germline): SGHRS, YFSETQ. The CDR3 loop is CASSLTPGNEQFF. The CDR3 DNA follows: TGCGCCAGCAGCTTGACTCCAGGCAATGAGCAGTTCTTC.

The chain joins TRBV27 to TRBJ2-7; 9 bases match TRBD1. There are 16 residues in the CDR3. The germline CDR1 and CDR2 sequences are MNHEY and SMNVEV (reference sequence). Trimming removed 0 bases from V and 2 bases from J; junction bases left unmatched: 5. CDR3 bases: TGTGCCAGCAGTTTATCAGGGGACAGGGTCGCCTACGAGCAGTACTTC. Its protein is CASSLSGDRVAYEQYF.

The rearrangement joins TRBV9 to TRBJ1-1; a weak D match, TRBD1 (6 bases). V lost 4 bases and J lost 0, with 10 bases in between. This CDR3 comprises 14 residues. Germline V CDR1 and CDR2: SGDLS, YYNGEE. The CDR3 DNA reads as TGTGCCAGCAGCCAGACAGGAATGAACACTGAAGCTTTCTTT. Translation gives CASSQTGMNTEAFF.

The chain employs TRBV19 and TRBJ2-4; D gene unclear. V lost 3 bases and J lost 2, with 5 bases in between. The CDR3 has 13 amino acids. Germline loops: CDR1 LNHDA, CDR2 SQIVND (reference sequence). This chain's CDR3 is CASSIGPKNIQYF. The CDR3, as DNA: TGTGCCAGTAGTATCGGGCCCAAAAACATTCAGTACTTC.

The chain employs TRBV11-2 and TRBJ2-7; D remains unclear. Germline V CDR1 and CDR2: SGHAT, FQNNGV. The CDR3 spans 20 residues. V gave up 0 bases and J gave up 1 base, with 25 bases separating them. The CDR3 DNA is TGTGCCAGCAGCTTAGATTTTCTCTCGTTGGGCCTGGGGATTTCCTACGAGCAGTACTTC. This encodes CASSLDFLSLGLGISYEQYF.

The chain employs TRBV6-5 and TRBJ1-5, with D maybe TRBD1 (5 bases). Germline V gives CDR1 MNHEY, CDR2 SVGAGI. The V end lost 2 bases, the J end lost 7 bases, and 9 bases lay between the germline ends. The CDR3 spans 13 residues. The CDR3 region is CASSYGGGQPQHF. The CDR3 DNA reads as TGTGCCAGCAGTTACGGGGGAGGGCAGCCCCAGCATTTT.